One sample yielded the 23 T cell receptor beta chains listed below, sequenced in a study of T cell clonotyping in hematopoietic cell transplantation. Clones were sequenced by immunoSEQ multiplex PCR, and TCRdb holds only the in-frame ones, with some missing. The table includes 13,000 or so clones, around 98% detected once. Sequencing was performed on peripheral blood mononuclear cells, taken 30 days after allogeneic stem cell transplant. The receptors derive from a female patient aged 50-65 years who had an allogeneic stem cell transplant from an unrelated donor, so T cells may come from the graft donor. Some clones in this sample may be carry-over from other donors' samples.

The chain is built from TRBV15 and TRBJ1-2, with a tentative D call TRBD1 (6 bases). CDR3 size: 13 residues. Per germline, CDR1 LNHNV and CDR2 YYDKDF (reference sequence). The V end lost 3 bases, the J end lost 8 bases, and 13 bases lay between the germline ends. Here the CDR3 reads CATSSNRAFGYTF. DNA for the CDR3: TGTGCCACCAGCAGCAACAGGGCATTCGGCTACACCTTC.

This chain links TRBV6-6 with TRBJ1-4; D is undetermined. This CDR3 has 16 residues. Trimming shortened V by 2 bases and J by 7 bases, and 17 bases separated the two germline ends. Germline V CDR1 and CDR2: MNHNY, SVGAGI (reference sequence). CDR3 in amino acids: CASSYPSTMGSEKLFF. The CDR3 DNA reads as TGTGCCAGCAGTTACCCCTCCACAATGGGAAGTGAAAAACTGTTTTTT.

This chain links TRBV6-5 with TRBJ1-5; TRBD1 agrees at 9 bases. V shed 7 bases, J shed 7 bases, and the junction held 11 bases outside the gene matches. The CDR3 is 15 amino acids. The V gene's germline CDR1 is MNHEY and CDR2 SVGAGI. The CDR3 coding sequence is TGTGCCAGCAAACGGGAACAGGGGGCTTGGCAGCCCCAGCATTTT. It specifies CASKREQGAWQPQHF.

V and J are TRBV30 and TRBJ1-5; 8 nucleotides agree with TRBD1. V gave up 6 bases and J gave up 6 bases; unmatched junction bases: 4. This CDR3 has 12 amino acids. The germline gives CDR1 GTSNPN, CDR2 SVGIG (reference sequence). The CDR3: CACQTGGQPQHF. The CDR3 DNA reads as TGTGCCTGCCAAACAGGGGGTCAGCCCCAGCATTTT. The full variable domain, with the rest looked up from reference TRBV30 and TRBJ1-5, is SQTIHQWPATLVQPVGSPLSLECTVEGTSNPNLYWYRQAAGRGLQLLFYSVGIGQISSEVPQNLSASRPQDRQFILSSKKLLLSDSGFYLCACQTGGQPQHFGDGTRLSIL.

The genes are TRBV30 and TRBJ1-2; D gene unclear. Trimming took 2 bases from V and 3 from J, leaving 7 bases between them. The germline V gene encodes CDR1 GTSNPN and CDR2 SVGIG (reference sequence). CDR3 length: 12 residues. The CDR3 sequence: CAWSSGDYGYTF. The CDR3 DNA reads as TGTGCCTGGAGTTCAGGAGACTATGGCTACACCTTC. Full variable domain (missing parts from reference TRBV30 and TRBJ1-2): SQTIHQWPATLVQPVGSPLSLECTVEGTSNPNLYWYRQAAGRGLQLLFYSVGIGQISSEVPQNLSASRPQDRQFILSSKKLLLSDSGFYLCAWSSGDYGYTFGSGTRLTVV.

The V gene is TRBV6-1, the J gene TRBJ1-5; no reliable D call. CDR1 is MNHNS, CDR2 SASEGT, per germline. V lost 2 bases, J lost 6 bases, and 8 bases lay in between. CDR3 length: 13 residues. Here the CDR3 reads CASSERVRQPQHF. CDR3 DNA: TGTGCCAGCAGTGAAAGGGTTCGTCAGCCCCAGCATTTT.

The gene calls are TRBV2 and TRBJ1-6; maybe TRBD1 (5 bases). Germline V CDR1 and CDR2: SNHLY, FYNNEI. This CDR3 region has 17 residues. Trimming removed 3 bases from V and 1 base from J, with 13 bases in between. The CDR3 DNA reads as TGTGCCAGCAGTGAGGTCGTCAGGGCTTCCTATAATTCACCCCTCCACTTT. Translating gives CASSEVVRASYNSPLHF. Filled out from reference TRBV2 and TRBJ1-6, the complete variable domain reads EPEVTQTPSHQVTQMGQEVILRCVPISNHLYFYWYRQILGQKVEFLVSFYNNEISEKSEIFDDQFSVERPDGSNFTLKIRSTKLEDSAMYFCASSEVVRASYNSPLHFGNGTRLTVT.

The chain is built from TRBV30 and TRBJ1-4; the D gene is possibly TRBD1 (5 bases). Trimming shortened V by 3 bases and J by 3 bases, and 11 bases separated the two germline ends. The germline V gene has CDR1 GTSNPN and CDR2 SVGIG (reference sequence). The CDR3 length is 14 residues. The CDR3 DNA follows: TGTGCCTGGAGCGCAGGGACTGCTAATGAAAAACTGTTTTTT. Translating it yields CAWSAGTANEKLFF. The full variable domain, its missing parts supplied by reference TRBV30 and TRBJ1-4, is SQTIHQWPATLVQPVGSPLSLECTVEGTSNPNLYWYRQAAGRGLQLLFYSVGIGQISSEVPQNLSASRPQDRQFILSSKKLLLSDSGFYLCAWSAGTANEKLFFGSGTQLSVL.

The rearrangement joins TRBV9 to TRBJ1-1; 7 bases map to TRBD1. CDR1 and CDR2 (germline): SGDLS, YYNGEE. The CDR3 runs to 15 residues. J gave up 2 bases and V 3 bases, and 7 bases lay outside the gene matches. CDR3 region: CASSETGSPNTEAFF. The CDR3 region has the DNA TGTGCCAGCAGCGAGACAGGGAGCCCTAACACTGAAGCTTTCTTT.

The genes are TRBV29-1 and TRBJ2-7; 9 bases are a match to TRBD1. The germline V gene has CDR1 SQVTM and CDR2 ANQGSEA. The CDR3 loop spans 13 amino acids. V gave up 6 bases and J gave up 3 bases; unmatched junction bases: 6. CDR3 loop: CSVGTTGGYEQYF. The CDR3 DNA sequence: TGCAGCGTGGGGACGACAGGGGGCTACGAGCAGTACTTC.

The chain couples TRBV5-6 to TRBJ1-2; D might be TRBD1 (5 bases). V lost 4 bases to trimming and J lost 1 base, with 8 bases between them. The germline gives CDR1 SGHDT, CDR2 YYEEEE. This CDR3 has 13 residues. The CDR3 region is CASSEGHNYGYTF. The CDR3 DNA reads as TGTGCCAGCAGCGAAGGACATAACTATGGCTACACCTTC.

This sequence joins TRBV2 and TRBJ1-5, with 9 bases aligning to TRBD1. The CDR3 runs 14 residues. V shed 8 bases and J 4 bases; nucleotides not matched to a gene: 6. CDR1 SNHLY and CDR2 FYNNEI come from the germline V gene. CDR3 in amino acids: CASGRDRANQPQHF. CDR3 nucleotides: TGTGCCAGCGGGAGGGACAGGGCGAATCAGCCCCAGCATTTT.

The chain has TRBV6-6 and TRBJ2-7; unclear D gene. The CDR3 covers 12 residues. CDR1 is MNHNY, CDR2 SVGAGI, per germline (reference sequence). Trimming shortened V by 2 bases and J by 4 bases, and 6 bases separated the two germline ends. DNA of the CDR3: TGTGCCAGCAGTTACCGAGTATACGAGCAGTACTTC. Protein: CASSYRVYEQYF.

This rearrangement joins TRBV7-6 to TRBJ1-6, with D possibly being TRBD1 (6 bases). The CDR3 runs 16 residues. The germline V gene encodes CDR1 SGHVS and CDR2 FNYEAQ. V was shortened by 4 bases and J by 3 bases, with 13 bases between the two germline ends. CDR3 protein: CASSSGQSFYNSPLHF. The CDR3 DNA sequence: TGTGCCAGCAGCTCAGGACAGAGCTTCTATAATTCACCCCTCCACTTT.

V usage is TRBV19 and J usage is TRBJ1-2, with D possibly TRBD1 on 5 matching bases. V was clipped by 7 bases and J by 4 bases, with 10 bases between them. The CDR3 length is 12 residues. The germline V gene has CDR1 LNHDA and CDR2 SQIVND (reference sequence). The CDR3 here is CASTDSPYGYTF. CDR3 sequence (DNA): TGTGCCAGTACTGACAGCCCCTATGGCTACACCTTC. The whole variable domain, remainder taken from reference TRBV19 and TRBJ1-2, is DGGITQSPKYLFRKEGQNVTLSCEQNLNHDAMYWYRQDPGQGLRLIYYSQIVNDFQKGDIAEGYSVSREKKESFPLTVTSAQKNPTAFYLCASTDSPYGYTFGSGTRLTVV.

The chain links TRBV28 to TRBJ1-2, with TRBD1 identical over 12 bases. The CDR3 spans 15 residues. Germline CDR1 reads MDHEN; CDR2 reads SYDVKM. Trimming took 7 bases from V and 4 from J; bases not matched to a gene: 7. CDR3 sequence: CASTWPGQGAYGYTF. Here the CDR3 DNA reads TGTGCCAGCACTTGGCCGGGACAGGGGGCCTATGGCTACACCTTC.

A single count supports this clone. V is TRBV2 and J is TRBJ1-2, with 9 bases lining up with TRBD1. The CDR3 extends over 17 amino acids. Germline values: CDR1 SNHLY, CDR2 FYNNEI. V was pared by 5 bases and J by 5 bases, with 15 bases of the junction left unmatched. CDR3 protein: CASSPRREEDRGYGYTF. CDR3 nucleotides: TGTGCCAGCAGTCCAAGAAGGGAGGAGGACAGGGGTTATGGCTACACCTTC.

This chain joins TRBV20-1 and TRBJ1-1; D ambiguous. The CDR3 consists of 10 residues. Germline CDR1 reads DFQATT; CDR2 reads SNEGSKA (reference sequence). The ends were cut back, 6 bases at V and 3 bases at J, with 5 bases in the middle. The CDR3 bases are TGCAGTGCCACTGACACTGAAGCTTTCTTT. Residues: CSATDTEAFF.

The V and J genes are TRBV30 and TRBJ1-3, with 10 positions matching TRBD1. The CDR3 runs 15 residues. The V gene's germline CDR1 is GTSNPN and CDR2 SVGIG (reference sequence). The ends lost 3 bases at V and 3 bases at J; junction bases unmatched: 5. The CDR3 reads CAWRLTGGYGNTIYF. In DNA, the CDR3 is TGTGCCTGGAGGCTGACAGGGGGCTATGGAAACACCATATATTTT.

The J gene is TRBJ2-1, the V gene TRBV4-1; 7 bases agree with TRBD2. This CDR3 contains 17 residues. Trimming removed 1 base from V and 2 bases from J; junction bases left unmatched: 8. The germline V gene has CDR1 MGHRA and CDR2 YSYEKL. In nucleotides, the CDR3 is TGCGCCAGCAGCCAAGTAGATCTCGGACTAGCCTACAATGAGCAGTTCTTC. Its translation is CASSQVDLGLAYNEQFF.

This clone came up once. V and J are TRBV9 and TRBJ2-2; possible D gene TRBD2, 6 bases. Trimming stripped 0 bases from V and 2 bases from J, with 8 bases between. The germline V gene has CDR1 SGDLS and CDR2 YYNGEE. The CDR3 loop spans 15 amino acids. This CDR3 is CASSVDGSNTGELFF. CDR3 DNA: TGTGCCAGCAGCGTAGACGGGAGCAACACCGGGGAGCTGTTTTTT.

The V and J genes are TRBV4-1 and TRBJ2-1; D possibly uses TRBD1 or TRBD2 (8 bases each). Germline V gene lookup returns CDR1 MGHRA and CDR2 YSYEKL. Trimming removed 2 bases from V and 7 bases from J, with 18 bases in between. The CDR3 spans 16 residues. The CDR3 bases are TGCGCCAGCAGCCAACGCGGGGGGACAGGTATTAATGAGCAGTTCTTC. Protein product: CASSQRGGTGINEQFF.

The rearrangement joins TRBV4-2 to TRBJ2-7; 8 positions agree with TRBD1. The CDR3 covers 16 residues. CDR1 is LGHNA and CDR2 is YNFKEQ in the germline V gene. V lost 0 bases, J lost 3 bases, and 7 bases stayed unmatched. CDR3 amino acids: CASSQETGERRYEQYF. CDR3 bases: TGTGCCAGCAGCCAAGAGACAGGGGAAAGGCGCTACGAGCAGTACTTC.